This T cell receptor beta chain came from a study of T cell responses to AZD1222 COVID-19 vaccine. Germline lookup yields CDR1 SGHRS and CDR2 YFSETQ. Trimming took off 4 bases at V and 5 bases at J, with 18 bases between the two ends. The CDR3 runs to 15 residues. Notes on this clone: Its target is unknown.

Sequencing was performed with immunoSEQ multiplex PCR; in TCRdb, only in-frame clones are kept and a portion is missing. The sample lists about 110,000 clones; under 95% were seen once. The study's findings and limits: Nearly half of unique spike-specific TCRs reportedly avoided B.1.351 and B.1.1.7 mutated regions.

The genes are TRBV5-1 and TRBJ1-2; no clear D. The origin of this receptor is an adult in good health. Sequencing used peripheral blood, obtained on day 0 of AZD1222 vaccination. The CDR3 bases are TGCGCCAGCAGCCCCCCGGAGGGCAGCCTTTATGGCTACACCTTC. It is translated as CASSPPEGSLYGYTF.